Shown below are 31 T cell receptor beta chains from a single sample sequenced in a study of naive and memory T cell subsets. Antigens of these TCRs are unknown. Whole-study findings and limits: Naive repertoires, especially CD8, held a few larger clonotypes, possibly memory cells re-expressing CD45RA.

An equimolar mix of two oligonucleotides served as the beta constant-region primer for TRBC1 and TRBC2. Four rounds of PCR amplified the ligated cDNA using nested alpha and beta constant-region primers plus SP2. A single record per CDR3 protein comes from TCRdb applying MiXCR to the UMI-ligation and nested PCR reads. This table has 99,000 or so distinct CDR3 sequences, roughly 15% appearing once. Sequences were obtained from naive CD8+ T cells from blood. Every receptor here comes from a human donor in good health.

This sequence joins TRBV30 and TRBJ2-1; TRBD2 might be the D (7 bases). Germline CDR1 GTSNPN, CDR2 SVGIG (reference sequence). V was cut by 5 bases and J by 8 bases, with 19 bases left in between. The CDR3 runs to 14 residues. This CDR3 reads CAWGTGGPRDEQFF. DNA of the CDR3: TGTGCCTGGGGGACGGGGGGCCCGCGCGATGAGCAGTTCTTC. The variable domain in full, completed from reference TRBV30 and TRBJ2-1, reads SQTIHQWPATLVQPVGSPLSLECTVEGTSNPNLYWYRQAAGRGLQLLFYSVGIGQISSEVPQNLSASRPQDRQFILSSKKLLLSDSGFYLCAWGTGGPRDEQFFGPGTRLTVL.

This clonotype was detected many times. The chain combines TRBV29-1 with TRBJ2-2; TRBD1 or TRBD2 may be the D gene (5 bases each). The CDR3 is 15 residues long. With 1 base removed from V and 0 bases from J, the gap between germline ends came to 9 bases. CDR1 SQVTM and CDR2 ANQGSEA come from the germline V gene. The CDR3 is CSVEAGTSNTGELFF. The CDR3 bases are TGCAGCGTTGAAGCAGGGACCTCGAACACCGGGGAGCTGTTTTTT.

The chain couples TRBV2 to TRBJ2-5, with a weak D call TRBD2 (6 bases). CDR3 length: 13 residues. With 4 bases removed from V and 2 bases from J, the gap between germline ends came to 8 bases. Germline V CDR1 and CDR2: SNHLY, FYNNEI. This CDR3 reads CASSGGEQETQYF. DNA of the CDR3: TGTGCCAGCAGTGGGGGGGAACAAGAGACCCAGTACTTC.

This clonotype was picked up a small number of times. The chain employs TRBV7-2 and TRBJ2-7, with 7 bases matching TRBD2. The CDR3 sequence is 15 residues long. The germline gives CDR1 SGHTA, CDR2 FQGNSA. V shed 8 bases, J shed 4 bases, and the junction held 14 bases outside the gene matches. This chain's CDR3 is CASGASGGLEYEQYF. CDR3 DNA: TGTGCCAGCGGGGCTAGCGGAGGGTTGGAGTACGAGCAGTACTTC.

This clonotype occurred a few times. Written as DNA, the CDR3 is TGCAGCGTTGGACTAGCGGGAGAAAGTGAGCAGTTCTTC. This translates into CSVGLAGESEQFF. The gene calls are TRBV29-1 and TRBJ2-1; 12 nucleotides match TRBD2. Germline V gene data show CDR1 as SQVTM and CDR2 as ANQGSEA. The V and J ends lost 4 bases and 9 bases, in that order; junction bases with no gene match: 4. The CDR3 loop spans 13 amino acids.

The rearrangement joins TRBV27 to TRBJ2-1; TRBD2 agrees at 8 bases. Germline trimming cut 3 bases from V and 8 bases from J; bases unmatched to any gene: 6. Per the germline V gene, CDR1 is MNHEY and CDR2 is SMNVEV (reference sequence). The CDR3 contains 14 residues. In DNA form, the CDR3 reads TGTGCCAGCAGTTTCGTGACTAGCGACGATGAGCAGTTCTTC. Translation gives CASSFVTSDDEQFF.

The chain carries TRBV11-2 and TRBJ2-1; 10 bases fit TRBD2. CDR1 and CDR2 (germline): SGHAT, FQNNGV. This CDR3 comprises 15 residues. J gave up 4 bases and V 1 base, and 1 base lay outside the gene matches. CDR3 residues: CASSLGAGGYNEQFF. The CDR3 DNA is TGTGCCAGCAGCTTAGGAGCGGGAGGGTACAATGAGCAGTTCTTC.

This clonotype was found many times. The J gene is TRBJ2-1, the V gene TRBV12-3 or TRBV12-4; unclear D gene. This CDR3 is built from 12 residues. V was trimmed by 2 bases and J by 9 bases, leaving 8 bases between them. The CDR3: CASSLTHIEQFF. As DNA, the CDR3 is TGTGCCAGCAGTTTAACCCACATTGAGCAGTTCTTC.

V gene TRBV30 combines with J gene TRBJ1-2, with a weak D call TRBD1 (5 bases). The germline V and J ends were trimmed by 4 bases and 8 bases, with 17 bases remaining between them. The CDR3 consists of 13 residues. Germline-derived CDR1 and CDR2 are GTSNPN and SVGIG (reference sequence). This chain's CDR3 is CAWTLHEGYGYTF. In DNA form, the CDR3 reads TGTGCCTGGACCCTCCACGAGGGGTACGGCTACACCTTC.

The J gene is TRBJ2-1, the V gene TRBV4-1, with a tentative D call TRBD2 (7 bases). Trimming cost V 0 bases and J 14 bases, with 14 bases left between them. The V gene's germline CDR1 is MGHRA and CDR2 YSYEKL. The CDR3 extends over 13 amino acids. The CDR3 sequence is CASSQDTGGLEFF. The CDR3 DNA reads as TGCGCCAGCAGCCAAGATACCGGGGGGCTGGAGTTCTTC.

Many counts were recorded for this clonotype. The chain has TRBV15 and TRBJ2-7; 11 nucleotides agree with TRBD2. CDR1 and CDR2 (germline): LNHNV, YYDKDF (reference sequence). The CDR3 loop spans 17 amino acids. The J segment lost 3 bases and the V segment lost 4 bases, leaving 11 bases of the junction unmatched. The DNA for the CDR3 is TGTGCCACCAGCAAAAACCCCGGGACTAGCGGATACTACGAGCAGTACTTC. Protein product: CATSKNPGTSGYYEQYF.

In its sample, this clonotype was seen a few times. The chain has TRBV7-9 and TRBJ2-2, with 9 bases aligning to TRBD1. The V gene end was trimmed by 5 bases and the J gene end by 7 bases; junction bases not matched to a gene: 17. This CDR3 is built from 18 residues. CDR1 SEHNR and CDR2 FQNEAQ come from the germline V gene (reference sequence). CDR3 bases: TGTGCCAGCAGCCAACCGGACAGGGGCGCTGTGGGGCGCGGGGAGCTGTTTTTT. Translating it yields CASSQPDRGAVGRGELFF.

The genes are TRBV15 and TRBJ2-1; 9 positions agree with TRBD1. Losses at the gene ends were 1 base for V and 8 bases for J; bases not matched to a gene: 6. The CDR3 has 15 residues. Germline assignment: CDR1 LNHNV and CDR2 YYDKDF (reference sequence). The CDR3 region is CATSRGGQGRDEQFF. For the CDR3, the DNA is TGTGCCACCAGCAGAGGCGGACAGGGGCGGGATGAGCAGTTCTTC.

This clonotype has at least ten counts. The chain carries TRBV6-2 or TRBV6-3 and TRBJ2-5; the match to TRBD1 covers 7 bases. V lost 8 bases, J lost 2 bases, and 8 bases stayed unmatched. CDR1 is MNHEY, CDR2 SVGEGT, per germline. The CDR3 has 14 residues. CDR3 nucleotide sequence: TGTGCCAGCTCCAGGGACAGAAGACAAGAGACCCAGTACTTC. Translating it yields CASSRDRRQETQYF.

This rearrangement joins TRBV4-3 to TRBJ2-3; D is uncertain. The CDR3 loop spans 15 amino acids. CDR1 and CDR2 from the germline V gene are LGHNA and YSLEER. V lost 1 base to trimming and J lost 4 bases, with 12 bases between them. CDR3 loop: CASSQGIIGADTQYF. Written as DNA, the CDR3 is TGCGCCAGCAGCCAAGGGATTATAGGAGCAGATACGCAGTATTTT.

This chain uses TRBV7-9 with TRBJ2-1, with 12 bases lining up with TRBD2. This CDR3 region has 14 residues. CDR1 is SEHNR, CDR2 FQNEAQ, per germline (reference sequence). V shed 7 bases and J 4 bases; nucleotides not matched to a gene: 2. DNA for the CDR3: TGTGCCAGCAACGGGACTAGCGGGTACAATGAGCAGTTCTTC. Its translation is CASNGTSGYNEQFF.

This clonotype has a count of ten or more. The rearrangement joins TRBV15 to TRBJ2-1; D is unresolved. The CDR3 has 15 amino acids. Trimming took 1 base from V and 5 from J, leaving 12 bases between them. Germline CDR1 LNHNV, CDR2 YYDKDF (reference sequence). The CDR3 bases are TGTGCCACCAGCAGAGTGTTGGCAGGAGACAATGAGCAGTTCTTC. This codes for CATSRVLAGDNEQFF.

In its sample, this clonotype was seen a few times. The CDR3 DNA follows: TGCAGTGCTGGTCTACAGGGGTCGTCCACAGATACGCAGTATTTT. This sequence encodes CSAGLQGSSTDTQYF. The chain is built from TRBV20-1 and TRBJ2-3; the match to TRBD1 covers 7 bases. The CDR3 contains 15 residues. CDR1 DFQATT and CDR2 SNEGSKA come from the germline V gene (reference sequence). The trim removed 5 bases at V and 2 bases at J, leaving 10 bases unmatched.

This clonotype appeared a few times. The J gene is TRBJ2-1, the V gene TRBV29-1; no clear D gene. The CDR3 is made up of 11 amino acids. Germline loops: CDR1 SQVTM, CDR2 ANQGSEA. Between the trimmed V and J ends, which lost 6 bases and 6 bases, there was a span of 9 bases. CDR3 in amino acids: CSVGLGNEQFF. The CDR3 coding sequence is TGCAGCGTAGGGTTAGGCAATGAGCAGTTCTTC.

The chain links TRBV29-1 to TRBJ2-1; 9 positions agree with TRBD2. CDR3 size: 14 residues. Trimming cost V 4 bases and J 6 bases; bases outside gene matches: 7. Germline loops: CDR1 SQVTM, CDR2 ANQGSEA. CDR3 DNA sequence: TGCAGCGTTGTGCCAGCGGGAGGTCCCAATGAGCAGTTCTTC. It encodes CSVVPAGGPNEQFF.

In its sample, this clonotype was seen a few times. This CDR3 is CASRDTGIYGYTF. CDR3 nucleotide sequence: TGTGCCAGCAGAGACACAGGGATCTATGGCTACACCTTC. This chain links TRBV2 with TRBJ1-2; perhaps TRBD1 as D (6 bases). Germline CDR1 is SNHLY and CDR2 is FYNNEI. Trimming removed 6 bases at V and 4 bases at J, with 12 bases between. This CDR3 has 13 amino acids.

There are many counts of this clonotype. The V call is TRBV11-3, the J call TRBJ2-3; 7 bases are shared with TRBD2. The V segment lost 3 bases and the J segment 0 bases; nucleotides outside the gene matches: 3. This CDR3 spans 15 amino acids. CDR1 and CDR2 (germline): SGHNT, YENEEA. The CDR3 nucleotides read TGTGCCAGCAGCTTCGTAGCGGGTAGCACAGATACGCAGTATTTT. It yields the protein CASSFVAGSTDTQYF. Using reference TRBV11-3 and TRBJ2-3 for the parts outside the CDR3, the full variable domain is EAGVVQSPRYKIIEKKQPVAFWCNPISGHNTLYWYLQNLGQGPELLIRYENEEAVDDSQLPKDRFSAERLKGVDSTLKIQPAELGDSAVYLCASSFVAGSTDTQYFGPGTRLTVL.

This clonotype was observed many times. V is TRBV6-2 or TRBV6-3 and J is TRBJ2-7; no clear D. V lost 6 bases and J 0 bases, leaving 9 bases between the germline ends. The CDR3 length is 13 residues. The germline gives CDR1 MNHEY, CDR2 SVGEGT. The CDR3 DNA sequence: TGTGCCAGCAGAGACGCTAGCTCCTACGAGCAGTACTTC. Its protein product is CASRDASSYEQYF.

In its sample, this clonotype was seen many times. The V and J genes are TRBV20-1 and TRBJ2-7, with 12 bases that match TRBD1. J was trimmed by 4 bases and V by 0 bases; bases with no gene match: 4. The CDR3 totals 15 residues. CDR1 and CDR2 from the germline V gene are DFQATT and SNEGSKA (reference sequence). For the CDR3, the DNA is TGCAGTGCTAGAGACCGGGACAGGGGGCTTTACGAGCAGTACTTC. Its protein is CSARDRDRGLYEQYF.

This clonotype turned up a few times. The V gene is TRBV4-2, the J gene TRBJ1-5, with a weak D call TRBD1 (5 bases). Germline V gene data show CDR1 as LGHNA and CDR2 as YNFKEQ. The CDR3 is made up of 18 amino acids. Deletions cut 1 base from V and 3 bases from J, with 19 bases between. In DNA form, the CDR3 reads TGTGCCAGCAGCCAAGTTTTAAGGCAGACAGCAGACAATCAGCCCCAGCATTTT. Protein: CASSQVLRQTADNQPQHF.

The gene calls are TRBV7-9 and TRBJ1-3; TRBD1 matches at 9 bases. This CDR3 is built from 23 residues. With V trimmed by 4 bases and J by 0 bases, 25 bases remained unmatched. Germline loops: CDR1 SEHNR, CDR2 FQNEAQ (reference sequence). CDR3 in amino acids: CASSSLRSETVGQGRYSGNTIYF. The DNA for the CDR3 is TGTGCCAGCAGCTCCCTTCGGTCTGAAACCGTTGGACAGGGGAGATACTCTGGAAACACCATATATTTT.

The V call is TRBV11-2, the J call TRBJ2-5, with D possibly being TRBD2 (6 bases). Germline CDR1 reads SGHAT; CDR2 reads FQNNGV. V dropped 0 bases and J dropped 3 bases, with 8 bases sitting between them. The CDR3 length is 14 residues. DNA for the CDR3: TGTGCCAGCAGCTTAGATACGGGGGAAGAGACCCAGTACTTC. It specifies CASSLDTGEETQYF. The whole variable domain, remainder taken from reference TRBV11-2 and TRBJ2-5, is EAGVAQSPRYKIIEKRQSVAFWCNPISGHATLYWYQQILGQGPKLLIQFQNNGVVDDSQLPKDRFSAERLKGVDSTLKIQPAKLEDSAVYLCASSLDTGEETQYFGPGTRLLVL.

The table lists this clonotype with a few counts. This chain joins TRBV4-1 and TRBJ2-1; 11 nucleotides agree with TRBD2. The CDR3 covers 15 residues. The V segment lost 2 bases and the J segment 5 bases; nucleotides outside the gene matches: 2. CDR1 is MGHRA, CDR2 YSYEKL, per germline. The CDR3 DNA follows: TGCGCCAGCAGCCAACCACTAGCGGGAGACAATGAGCAGTTCTTC. This translates into CASSQPLAGDNEQFF.

The chain uses TRBV11-3 and TRBJ2-1; D uncertain. This CDR3 has 13 amino acids. The germline V and J ends were trimmed by 9 bases and 4 bases, with 13 bases remaining between them. The germline V gene has CDR1 SGHNT and CDR2 YENEEA. As DNA, the CDR3 is TGTGCCAGTGGTCGGAGCCTTTACAATGAGCAGTTCTTC. Translation: CASGRSLYNEQFF.

This clonotype was counted between two and nine times. The genes are TRBV13 and TRBJ1-1; D unclear. Trimming left V 4 bases short and J 5 bases short, with 14 bases between. CDR1 and CDR2 (germline): PRHDT, FYEKMQ (reference sequence). This CDR3 has 14 amino acids. The chain's CDR3 is CASSSRSRGTEAFF. CDR3 coding DNA: TGTGCCAGCAGCTCTCGTTCACGGGGTACTGAAGCTTTCTTT.

This clonotype was found many times. This sequence joins TRBV12-3 or TRBV12-4 and TRBJ2-7; 12 nucleotides agree with TRBD2. The trim removed 4 bases at V and 2 bases at J, leaving 0 bases unmatched. CDR3 size: 14 residues. CDR3 protein: CASSSSGRAYEQYF. CDR3 nucleotide sequence: TGTGCCAGCAGTTCTAGCGGGAGGGCCTACGAGCAGTACTTC.